A single sample is the source of the 27 T cell receptor beta chains below, sequenced in a study of cytomegalovirus exposure and HLA in healthy donors. The PCR ran on 60 Vbeta and 13 Jbeta primers. The data were produced by immunoSEQ multiplex PCR, yet TCRdb's version contains in-frame clones alone and is incomplete. Of approximately 120,000 clones listed, over 60% were seen once; the top ten hold 13%. The source material was PBMCs. Source of these receptors: a woman aged 60 to 75 in good health and CMV-seropositive.

A few counts support this clone. The chain carries TRBV14 and TRBJ2-1; 9 nucleotides line up with TRBD1. The CDR3 is 15 residues long. Trimming removed 6 bases from V and 3 bases from J; junction bases left unmatched: 6. Germline V lookup: CDR1 SGHDN, CDR2 FVKESK. The CDR3 protein is CASRSGTGRYNEQFF. CDR3 sequence (DNA): TGTGCCAGCAGGTCCGGGACAGGGCGCTACAATGAGCAGTTCTTC. The full variable domain, rest sourced from reference TRBV14 and TRBJ2-1, is EAGVTQFPSHSVIEKGQTVTLRCDPISGHDNLYWYRRVMGKEIKFLLHFVKESKQDESGMPNNRFLAERTGGTYSTLKVQPAELEDSGVYFCASRSGTGRYNEQFFGPGTRLTVL.

Points on this clone: Other DNA sequences in the sample encode the same CDR3. This rearrangement joins TRBV5-1 to TRBJ2-3; 13 nucleotides agree with TRBD2. V shed 4 bases and J 2 bases; nucleotides not matched to a gene: 4. The CDR3 runs to 16 residues. Per the germline V gene, CDR1 is SGHRS and CDR2 is YFSETQ. The CDR3 region has the DNA TGCGCCAGCAGCCCAGGACTAGCGGGGGTCACAGATACGCAGTATTTT. It translates to CASSPGLAGVTDTQYF.

The chain carries TRBV30 and TRBJ1-4, with TRBD1 matching 7 bases. From germline, CDR1 is GTSNPN and CDR2 SVGIG (reference sequence). This CDR3 region has 14 residues. The V segment lost 1 base and the J segment 3 bases; nucleotides outside the gene matches: 2. The chain's CDR3 is CAWSGQGPNEKLFF. The CDR3 DNA is TGTGCCTGGAGTGGACAGGGCCCTAATGAAAAACTGTTTTTT.

The chain combines TRBV9 with TRBJ2-1, with TRBD2 identical over 15 bases. J lost 5 bases, V lost 0 bases, and 3 bases had no gene match. The germline V gene has CDR1 SGDLS and CDR2 YYNGEE. The CDR3 is made up of 17 amino acids. The CDR3 sequence: CASSVGTSGGADNEQFF. In nucleotides, the CDR3 is TGTGCCAGCAGCGTAGGGACTAGCGGGGGGGCCGACAATGAGCAGTTCTTC. The whole variable domain, filled in from reference TRBV9 and TRBJ2-1, reads DSGVTQTPKHLITATGQRVTLRCSPRSGDLSVYWYQQSLDQGLQFLIQYYNGEERAKGNILERFSAQQFPDLHSELNLSSLELGDSALYFCASSVGTSGGADNEQFFGPGTRLTVL.

The chain links TRBV9 to TRBJ2-1, with D possibly matching TRBD1 (5 bases). V was cut by 3 bases and J by 3 bases, with 10 bases left in between. The CDR3 extends over 14 amino acids. Per the germline V gene, CDR1 is SGDLS and CDR2 is YYNGEE. The CDR3, as DNA: TGTGCCAGCAGCGAAGTGGGGCGCTACAATGAGCAGTTCTTC. This encodes CASSEVGRYNEQFF.

This clone was counted between two and nine times. The rearrangement links TRBV29-1 to TRBJ1-2; TRBD1 might be the D (6 bases). The germline gives CDR1 SQVTM, CDR2 ANQGSEA. The CDR3 runs to 14 residues. V was cut by 6 bases and J by 1 base, with 15 bases left in between. The CDR3 coding sequence is TGCAGCGTACCTGACAGGCGACTTAACTATGGCTACACCTTC. Translating it yields CSVPDRRLNYGYTF.

The chain links TRBV27 to TRBJ2-1; a possible D gene is TRBD2 (6 bases). The V gene lost 3 bases and the J gene lost 4 bases, with 10 bases spanning the gap. CDR1 and CDR2 (germline): MNHEY, SMNVEV (reference sequence). This CDR3 is built from 14 residues. The CDR3 bases are TGTGCCAGCAGTTTGGGTCGGGAGTACAATGAGCAGTTCTTC. Translation: CASSLGREYNEQFF.

The chain couples TRBV19 to TRBJ1-5; the D is unclear. V was shortened by 3 bases and J by 4 bases, with 13 bases between the two germline ends. The CDR3 has 15 amino acids. Germline CDR1 and CDR2: LNHDA and SQIVND (reference sequence). CDR3 coding DNA: TGTGCCAGTAGTATTCTCGGCAGACAAAATCAGCCCCAGCATTTT. Residues: CASSILGRQNQPQHF.

This chain uses TRBV7-4 with TRBJ1-3, with a possible D match to TRBD1 (6 bases). Trimming pared 9 bases from V and 4 bases from J, leaving 16 bases between. CDR3 length: 14 amino acids. The germline CDR1 and CDR2 sequences are SGHVT and SQSDAQ. CDR3 loop: CARMTGGSGNTIYF. DNA of the CDR3: TGTGCCAGGATGACAGGAGGTAGCGGAAACACCATATATTTT.

The chain links TRBV19 to TRBJ2-1; 10 bases agree with TRBD1. This CDR3 is 12 amino acids long. Germline CDR1 and CDR2: LNHDA and SQIVND (reference sequence). The V segment lost 9 bases and the J segment 7 bases; nucleotides outside the gene matches: 3. CDR3 protein: CASQDRGNEQFF. CDR3 nucleotides: TGTGCCAGCCAGGACAGGGGGAATGAGCAGTTCTTC. The complete variable domain, with remaining parts taken from reference TRBV19 and TRBJ2-1, reads DGGITQSPKYLFRKEGQNVTLSCEQNLNHDAMYWYRQDPGQGLRLIYYSQIVNDFQKGDIAEGYSVSREKKESFPLTVTSAQKNPTAFYLCASQDRGNEQFFGPGTRLTVL.

This sequence joins TRBV6-6 and TRBJ1-2; D is undetermined. V was clipped by 8 bases and J by 5 bases, with 15 bases between them. The germline V gene encodes CDR1 MNHNY and CDR2 SVGAGI (reference sequence). The CDR3 is made up of 13 amino acids. This CDR3 is CASSSEGSYGYTF. The CDR3 nucleotides read TGTGCCAGCTCAAGTGAGGGAAGTTATGGCTACACCTTC.

This clone was seen only a few times. This chain uses TRBV7-9 with TRBJ2-1; the match to TRBD2 covers 10 bases. With 5 bases clipped from V and 4 bases from J, the junction kept 5 bases outside the gene matches. Germline-derived CDR1 and CDR2 are SEHNR and FQNEAQ (reference sequence). The CDR3 consists of 15 residues. DNA for the CDR3: TGTGCCAGCAGCCTACTAGCGGGGAAATACAATGAGCAGTTCTTC. Encoded protein: CASSLLAGKYNEQFF.

The V call is TRBV30, the J call TRBJ2-5; no clear D. Germline V gene data show CDR1 as GTSNPN and CDR2 as SVGIG (reference sequence). V was cut by 4 bases and J by 4 bases, with 10 bases left in between. The CDR3 is made up of 12 amino acids. The CDR3 sequence: CAWTMGRETQYF. CDR3 in DNA: TGTGCCTGGACGATGGGCCGAGAGACCCAGTACTTC.

The chain employs TRBV7-9 and TRBJ1-5; the D gene is possibly TRBD1 (5 bases). Looked up from germline, CDR1 is SEHNR and CDR2 is FQNEAQ (reference sequence). V lost 4 bases, J lost 4 bases, and 14 bases lay in between. The CDR3 spans 15 residues. This chain's CDR3 is CASSSAGGRNQPQHF. As DNA, the CDR3 is TGTGCCAGCAGCTCGGCCGGGGGAAGAAATCAGCCCCAGCATTTT. The variable domain in full, with the rest retrieved from reference TRBV7-9 and TRBJ1-5, is DTGVSQNPRHKITKRGQNVTFRCDPISEHNRLYWYRQTLGQGPEFLTYFQNEAQLEKSRLLSDRFSAERPKGSFSTLEIQRTEQGDSAMYLCASSSAGGRNQPQHFGDGTRLSIL.

This clone was recorded once. This chain connects TRBV5-1 to TRBJ2-2; 8 nucleotides agree with TRBD1. With 0 bases clipped from V and 1 base from J, the junction kept 5 bases outside the gene matches. The CDR3 is 17 residues long. Germline V gene data show CDR1 as SGHRS and CDR2 as YFSETQ. The CDR3 region is CASSLEPGQVNTGELFF. In DNA, the CDR3 is TGCGCCAGCAGCTTGGAGCCGGGACAGGTGAACACCGGGGAGCTGTTTTTT. Combining the CDR3 with reference TRBV5-1 and TRBJ2-2 gives the whole variable domain KAGVTQTPRYLIKTRGQQVTLSCSPISGHRSVSWYQQTPGQGLQFLFEYFSETQRNKGNFPGRFSGRQFSNSRSEMNVSTLELGDSALYLCASSLEPGQVNTGELFFGEGSRLTVL.

This chain joins TRBV5-5 and TRBJ2-5; D unclear. The V gene's germline CDR1 is SGHKS and CDR2 YYEKEE (reference sequence). Trimming took off 1 base at V and 1 base at J, with 8 bases between the two ends. The CDR3 loop spans 14 amino acids. The CDR3 region is CASSLRRSQETQYF. CDR3 DNA sequence: TGTGCCAGCAGCTTGAGAAGGAGCCAAGAGACCCAGTACTTC.

V is TRBV7-2 and J is TRBJ2-3, with 7 nucleotides matching TRBD2. The germline gives CDR1 SGHTA, CDR2 FQGNSA. This CDR3 region has 15 residues. V lost 1 base and J lost 5; bases outside the gene matches: 6. The CDR3 spells CASSLGGGGGDTQYF. CDR3 bases: TGTGCCAGCAGCTTAGGTGGGGGGGGAGGAGATACGCAGTATTTT. The variable domain in full, completed from reference TRBV7-2 and TRBJ2-3, reads GAGVSQSPSNKVTEKGKDVELRCDPISGHTALYWYRQSLGQGLEFLIYFQGNSAPDKSGLPSDRFSAERTGGSVSTLTIQRTQQEDSAVYLCASSLGGGGGDTQYFGPGTRLTVL.

The chain uses TRBV13 and TRBJ2-3, with D tentatively TRBD2 (6 bases). V was pared by 2 bases and J by 1 base, with 13 bases between. The germline V gene encodes CDR1 PRHDT and CDR2 FYEKMQ (reference sequence). CDR3 size: 16 residues. The CDR3 sequence: CASSLFTGGGTDTQYF. CDR3 DNA sequence: TGTGCCAGCAGCTTATTCACTGGCGGGGGCACAGATACGCAGTATTTT.

The CDR3 sequence: CASRLQGDRSYGYTF. Here the CDR3 DNA reads TGCGCCAGCAGACTACAGGGGGACCGCTCCTATGGCTACACCTTC. The chain is built from TRBV4-1 and TRBJ1-2; TRBD1 agrees at 8 bases. Per the germline V gene, CDR1 is MGHRA and CDR2 is YSYEKL. V was pared by 6 bases and J by 4 bases, with 10 bases of the junction left unmatched. The CDR3 is 15 residues long.

The chain combines TRBV30 with TRBJ1-1; 7 bases agree with TRBD1. Germline-derived CDR1 and CDR2 are GTSNPN and SVGIG (reference sequence). This CDR3 is 14 amino acids long. Germline trimming cut 2 bases from V and 1 base from J; bases unmatched to any gene: 4. CDR3 coding DNA: TGTGCCTGGAGTTTAGGGGGCCAGAACACTGAAGCTTTCTTT. Its protein is CAWSLGGQNTEAFF.

The chain carries TRBV5-1 and TRBJ1-6, with 10 bases matching TRBD1. Germline values: CDR1 SGHRS, CDR2 YFSETQ. The CDR3 runs to 16 residues. V shed 4 bases, J shed 10 bases, and the junction held 11 bases outside the gene matches. The CDR3, as DNA: TGCGCCAGCAGCCCGACATCGGACAGGGGGGCGTCACCCCTCCACTTT. Translation gives CASSPTSDRGASPLHF.

The chain has TRBV7-2 and TRBJ2-7; 11 bases fit TRBD2. Per the germline V gene, CDR1 is SGHTA and CDR2 is FQGNSA. The V and J ends lost 4 bases and 5 bases, in that order; junction bases with no gene match: 7. There are 15 residues in the CDR3. CDR3 sequence: CASSSLAGVLNEQYF. The CDR3 DNA is TGTGCCAGCAGCTCACTAGCGGGGGTACTTAACGAGCAGTACTTC. The full variable domain, completed using reference TRBV7-2 and TRBJ2-7, is GAGVSQSPSNKVTEKGKDVELRCDPISGHTALYWYRQSLGQGLEFLIYFQGNSAPDKSGLPSDRFSAERTGGSVSTLTIQRTQQEDSAVYLCASSSLAGVLNEQYFGPGTRLTVT.

The gene calls are TRBV27 and TRBJ1-4; unclear D gene. This CDR3 comprises 14 residues. V lost 7 bases and J 5 bases, leaving 14 bases between the germline ends. Germline CDR1 reads MNHEY; CDR2 reads SMNVEV (reference sequence). The CDR3 DNA reads TGTGCCAGCAAGCCCGGGATTGAGAATGAAAAACTGTTTTTT. Protein: CASKPGIENEKLFF.

The V call is TRBV7-9, the J call TRBJ1-2, with 8 nucleotides matching TRBD1. This CDR3 region has 14 residues. The V gene end was trimmed by 2 bases and the J gene end by 7 bases; junction bases not matched to a gene: 6. From germline, CDR1 is SEHNR and CDR2 FQNEAQ (reference sequence). CDR3 loop: CASSLMIRGRGYTF. The CDR3 nucleotides are TGTGCCAGCAGCTTAATGATCAGGGGGCGTGGCTACACCTTC.

This rearrangement joins TRBV9 to TRBJ2-2, with TRBD1 matching 7 bases. Germline loops: CDR1 SGDLS, CDR2 YYNGEE. J was trimmed by 5 bases and V by 3 bases; bases with no gene match: 7. The CDR3 is made up of 15 amino acids. This CDR3 reads CASSGSTGKTGELFF. The CDR3 coding sequence is TGTGCCAGCAGCGGGTCGACAGGGAAAACCGGGGAGCTGTTTTTT.

This rearrangement joins TRBV18 to TRBJ1-1, with unresolved D. The CDR3 spans 14 residues. Per germline, CDR1 KGHSH and CDR2 LQKENI. Trimming removed 6 bases at V and 1 base at J, with 12 bases between. CDR3 protein: CASSSLPGNTEAFF. The CDR3 DNA is TGTGCCAGCTCGTCGCTGCCAGGGAACACTGAAGCTTTCTTT.

V is TRBV2 and J is TRBJ2-5, with 13 bases lining up with TRBD2. Germline values: CDR1 SNHLY, CDR2 FYNNEI. CDR3 length: 15 amino acids. Trimming removed 5 bases from V and 8 bases from J; junction bases left unmatched: 8. This chain's CDR3 is CASSSRTSGSATQYF. For the CDR3, the DNA is TGTGCCAGCAGTAGCCGGACTAGCGGGAGTGCTACCCAGTACTTC.